Shown below are 18 T cell receptor beta chains from a single sample sequenced in a study of response to subunit inactivated influenza vaccine. TCRdb analysed the RT-PCR reads with MiXCR anew, one entry per CDR3 protein. The sample has about 530,000 distinct CDR3 sequences; 10% to 15% are singletons. Sequenced material: PBMCs from blood, taken 40 to 50 days after vaccination. Receptors were obtained from a man aged 50 to 60 who received an inactivated influenza vaccine.

This clonotype occurred once. The chain uses TRBV6-2 or TRBV6-3 and TRBJ2-1, with D perhaps assigned TRBD1 or TRBD2 (5 bases each). CDR3 length: 13 amino acids. Deletions cut 2 bases from V and 12 bases from J, with 14 bases between. Germline V gives CDR1 MNHEY, CDR2 SVGEGT. CDR3: CASSYPVTGGQFF. The CDR3 DNA is TGTGCCAGCAGTTACCCTGTCACAGGAGGGCAGTTCTTC.

About this clonotype: Given a much more abundant clone one base away, this may be a read error. The chain recombines TRBV6-1 with TRBJ2-3; no firm D call. From germline, CDR1 is MNHNS and CDR2 SASEGT. The V end lost 4 bases, the J end lost 2 bases, and 13 bases lay between the germline ends. CDR3 length: 15 amino acids. The CDR3 is CASSVVRSLTDTQYF. CDR3 DNA: TGTGCCAGCAGTGTAGTCCGAAGCCTCACAGATACGCAGTATTTT.

CDR3 in DNA: TGTGCCAGCAGCGCAATTGGGGACAGGGTCTACAATGAGCAGTTCTTC. This gives the protein CASSAIGDRVYNEQFF. The rearrangement links TRBV9 to TRBJ2-1; 9 bases are a match to TRBD1. The CDR3 is 16 amino acids. Unmatched junction bases numbered 7, after V lost 3 bases and J lost 3 bases. Germline CDR1 and CDR2: SGDLS and YYNGEE.

This clonotype showed up just a few times. CDR3 in amino acids: CASSFAGSGTGELFF. As DNA, the CDR3 is TGTGCCAGCAGTTTTGCCGGGAGCGGCACCGGGGAGCTGTTTTTT. This chain uses TRBV12-3 or TRBV12-4 with TRBJ2-2, with D tentatively TRBD2 (6 bases). CDR3 length: 15 residues. With 3 bases removed from V and 4 bases from J, the gap between germline ends came to 12 bases.

This clonotype was observed many times. V and J are TRBV20-1 and TRBJ2-5; TRBD2 matches 13 bases. In germline, CDR1 is DFQATT, CDR2 SNEGSKA (reference sequence). The CDR3 is 17 residues long. V dropped 3 bases and J dropped 0; count of bases not matched to a gene: 7. This CDR3 reads CSASSFTSGRDQETQYF. The CDR3 nucleotides are TGCAGTGCTAGCTCATTTACTAGCGGGAGGGACCAAGAGACCCAGTACTTC.

This clonotype was seen more than once but under ten times. The CDR3 loop is CASADRGLIGYTF. The CDR3, as DNA: TGTGCCAGCGCGGACAGGGGGCTTATTGGCTACACCTTC. The chain carries TRBV6-1 and TRBJ1-2; 11 positions agree with TRBD1. There are 13 residues in the CDR3. Germline V lookup: CDR1 MNHNS, CDR2 SASEGT. The ends lost 8 bases at V and 7 bases at J; junction bases unmatched: 6.

Only a few counts were recorded for this clonotype. The chain uses TRBV20-1 and TRBJ2-7; TRBD1 aligns across 10 bases. V dropped 6 bases and J dropped 0; count of bases not matched to a gene: 11. This CDR3 is 16 amino acids long. Per the germline V gene, CDR1 is DFQATT and CDR2 is SNEGSKA (reference sequence). CDR3 region: CSARTGGLLHSYEQYF. CDR3 DNA sequence: TGCAGTGCAAGGACAGGGGGGCTACTACACTCCTACGAGCAGTACTTC.

This clonotype showed up just a few times. The genes are TRBV28 and TRBJ2-5; D gene uncertain. V lost 7 bases and J lost 2, with 11 bases in between. The CDR3 consists of 13 residues. CDR1 MDHEN and CDR2 SYDVKM come from the germline V gene. The CDR3 protein is CASTPPDQETQYF. CDR3 DNA sequence: TGTGCCAGCACCCCACCAGATCAAGAGACCCAGTACTTC.

This chain uses TRBV18 with TRBJ2-6; perhaps D is TRBD1 or TRBD2 (5 bases each). CDR3 size: 19 residues. The germline V gene has CDR1 KGHSH and CDR2 LQKENI. V was trimmed by 3 bases and J by 0 bases, leaving 18 bases between them. This CDR3 is CASSPSLEGRLSGANVLTF. In nucleotides, the CDR3 is TGTGCCAGCTCACCTTCTCTTGAGGGGCGGCTCTCTGGGGCCAACGTCCTGACTTTC.

This chain joins TRBV20-1 and TRBJ1-2, with D uncertain. Trimming took 0 bases from V and 5 from J, leaving 7 bases between them. Germline V lookup: CDR1 DFQATT, CDR2 SNEGSKA (reference sequence). The CDR3 has 12 residues. CDR3 amino acids: CSARDRLYGYTF. Written as DNA, the CDR3 is TGCAGTGCTAGAGATCGACTGTATGGCTACACCTTC.

V gene TRBV7-2 combines with J gene TRBJ2-1; TRBD2 might be the D (6 bases). Trimming removed 5 bases from V and 8 bases from J, with 22 bases in between. The CDR3 has 16 residues. Germline CDR1 and CDR2: SGHTA and FQGNSA. CDR3 DNA: TGTGCCAGCAGCCCCGGACTAAGAGGGCCGGCCCATGAGCAGTTCTTC. Translating gives CASSPGLRGPAHEQFF.

This chain connects TRBV3-1 to TRBJ2-1; D call uncertain. Germline CDR1 and CDR2: LGHDT and YNNKEL (reference sequence). This CDR3 spans 14 amino acids. V lost 1 base to trimming and J lost 4 bases, with 8 bases between them. This CDR3 reads CASSQVGPYNEQFF. Here the CDR3 DNA reads TGTGCCAGCAGCCAAGTCGGCCCGTACAATGAGCAGTTCTTC.

This chain uses TRBV6-2 or TRBV6-3 with TRBJ2-5, with D maybe TRBD2 (5 bases). Trimming left V 8 bases short and J 6 bases short, with 13 bases between. The CDR3 is made up of 12 amino acids. Germline V gene lookup returns CDR1 MNHEY and CDR2 SVGEGT. Here the CDR3 reads CASQTNIQTQYF. DNA for the CDR3: TGTGCCAGCCAGACTAACATCCAGACCCAGTACTTC.

This chain joins TRBV7-2 and TRBJ2-7, with D perhaps TRBD2 (5 bases). Trimming shortened V by 1 base and J by 2 bases, and 9 bases separated the two germline ends. Germline V gene lookup returns CDR1 SGHTA and CDR2 FQGNSA. The CDR3 has 14 amino acids. The CDR3 bases are TGTGCCAGCAGCTTAGAGCGGAGCGCCTACGAGCAGTACTTC. It specifies CASSLERSAYEQYF.

The table lists this clonotype with a few counts. The chain recombines TRBV7-8 with TRBJ2-7; 7 bases are a match to TRBD2. Germline CDR1 is SGHVS and CDR2 is FQNEAQ. The CDR3 runs 15 residues. Losses at the gene ends were 1 base for V and 5 bases for J; bases not matched to a gene: 8. CDR3 sequence reads: CASSLGSSGTNEQYF. CDR3 in DNA: TGTGCCAGCAGCTTAGGTTCGAGCGGGACCAACGAGCAGTACTTC.

There are a few counts of this clonotype. The chain joins TRBV9 to TRBJ2-1; 10 bases are a match to TRBD2. The V gene end was trimmed by 2 bases and the J gene end by 1 base; junction bases not matched to a gene: 3. Germline V lookup: CDR1 SGDLS, CDR2 YYNGEE. The CDR3 is 16 amino acids. The CDR3, as DNA: TGTGCCAGCAGCGTCGGACTAGCGGAGTCCTACAATGAGCAGTTCTTC. This translates into CASSVGLAESYNEQFF.

This clonotype was recorded many times. The chain couples TRBV6-1 to TRBJ2-1; no definite D call. The V and J ends lost 6 bases and 4 bases respectively, with 10 bases between them. CDR3 length equals 13 residues. The germline CDR1 and CDR2 sequences are MNHNS and SASEGT. CDR3 amino acids: CASREQRYNEQFF. For the CDR3, the DNA is TGTGCCAGCAGGGAACAGAGATACAATGAGCAGTTCTTC.

The chain uses TRBV10-2 and TRBJ2-3, with D possibly matching TRBD1 (6 bases). The CDR3 loop spans 16 amino acids. Germline V gene data show CDR1 as WSHSY and CDR2 as SAAADI. V gave up 4 bases and J gave up 0 bases, with 14 bases separating them. The CDR3 nucleotides read TGCGCCAGCAGTGGGACCGGGACACCTAGCACAGATACGCAGTATTTT. Its translation: CASSGTGTPSTDTQYF.